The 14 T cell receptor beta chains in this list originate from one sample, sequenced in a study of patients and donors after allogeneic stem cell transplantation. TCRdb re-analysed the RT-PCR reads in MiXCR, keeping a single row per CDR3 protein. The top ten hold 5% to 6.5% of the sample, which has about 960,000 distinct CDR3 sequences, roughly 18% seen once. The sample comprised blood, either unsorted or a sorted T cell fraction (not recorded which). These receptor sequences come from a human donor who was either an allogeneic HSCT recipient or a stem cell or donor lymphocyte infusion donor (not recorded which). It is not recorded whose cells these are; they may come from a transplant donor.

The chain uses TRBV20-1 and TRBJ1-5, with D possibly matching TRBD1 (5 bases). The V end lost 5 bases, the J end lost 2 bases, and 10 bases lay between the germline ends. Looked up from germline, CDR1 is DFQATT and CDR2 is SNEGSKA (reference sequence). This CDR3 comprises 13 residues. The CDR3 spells CSAHRDGNQPQHF. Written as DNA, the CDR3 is TGCAGTGCTCACCGGGACGGCAATCAGCCCCAGCATTTT.

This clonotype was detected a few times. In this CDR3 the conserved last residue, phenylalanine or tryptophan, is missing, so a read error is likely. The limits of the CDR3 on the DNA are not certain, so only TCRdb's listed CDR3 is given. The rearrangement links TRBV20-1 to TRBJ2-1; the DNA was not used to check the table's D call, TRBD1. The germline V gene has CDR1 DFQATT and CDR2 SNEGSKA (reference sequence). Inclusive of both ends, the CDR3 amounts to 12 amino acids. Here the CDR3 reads CSARDQRTGHII.

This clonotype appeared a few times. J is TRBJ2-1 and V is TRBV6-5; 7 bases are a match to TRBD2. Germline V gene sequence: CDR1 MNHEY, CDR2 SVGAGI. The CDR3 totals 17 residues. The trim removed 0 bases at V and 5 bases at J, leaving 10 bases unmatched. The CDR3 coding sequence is TGTGCCAGCAGTTACTCGGCGGGAGAATACACCAACAATGAGCAGTTCTTC. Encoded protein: CASSYSAGEYTNNEQFF.

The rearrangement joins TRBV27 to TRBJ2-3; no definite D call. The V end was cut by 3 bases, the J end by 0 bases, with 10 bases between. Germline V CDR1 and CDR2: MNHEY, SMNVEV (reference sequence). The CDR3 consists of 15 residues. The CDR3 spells CASSFFPFSTDTQYF. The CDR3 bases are TGTGCCAGCAGTTTCTTCCCCTTTAGCACAGATACGCAGTATTTT.

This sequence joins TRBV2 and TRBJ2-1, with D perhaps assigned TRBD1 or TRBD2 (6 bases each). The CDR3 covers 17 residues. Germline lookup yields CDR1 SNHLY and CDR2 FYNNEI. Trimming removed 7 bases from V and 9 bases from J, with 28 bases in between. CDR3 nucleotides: TGTGCCAGCACCGATACTACTAGGTCGGGCAGGGGAGGTGAGCAGTTCTTC. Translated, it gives CASTDTTRSGRGGEQFF.

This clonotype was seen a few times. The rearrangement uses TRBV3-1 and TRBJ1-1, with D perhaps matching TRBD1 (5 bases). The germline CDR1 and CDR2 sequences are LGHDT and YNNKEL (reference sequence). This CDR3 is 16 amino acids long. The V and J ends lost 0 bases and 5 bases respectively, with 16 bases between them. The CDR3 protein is CASSQDTEGLGTEAFF. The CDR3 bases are TGTGCCAGCAGCCAAGATACGGAGGGGCTGGGGACTGAAGCTTTCTTT.

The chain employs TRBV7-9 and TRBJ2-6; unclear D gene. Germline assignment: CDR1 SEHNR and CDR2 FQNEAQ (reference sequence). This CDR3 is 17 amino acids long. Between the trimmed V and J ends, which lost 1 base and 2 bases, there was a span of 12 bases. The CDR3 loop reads CASSLVTVFTGANVLTF. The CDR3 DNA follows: TGTGCCAGCAGCTTAGTTACTGTCTTTACTGGGGCCAACGTCCTGACTTTC.

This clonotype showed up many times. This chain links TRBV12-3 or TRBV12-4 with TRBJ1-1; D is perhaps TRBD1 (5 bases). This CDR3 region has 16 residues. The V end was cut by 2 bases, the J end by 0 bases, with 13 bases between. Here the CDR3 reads CASSLLVRVVNTEAFF. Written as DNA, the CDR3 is TGTGCCAGCAGTTTACTCGTCAGGGTTGTGAACACTGAAGCTTTCTTT.

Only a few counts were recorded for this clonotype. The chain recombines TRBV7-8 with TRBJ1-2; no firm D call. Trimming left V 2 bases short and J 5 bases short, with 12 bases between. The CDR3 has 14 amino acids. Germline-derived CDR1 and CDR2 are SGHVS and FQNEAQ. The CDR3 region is CASSLWGSRYGYTF. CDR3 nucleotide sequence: TGTGCCAGCAGCTTATGGGGAAGCCGTTATGGCTACACCTTC.

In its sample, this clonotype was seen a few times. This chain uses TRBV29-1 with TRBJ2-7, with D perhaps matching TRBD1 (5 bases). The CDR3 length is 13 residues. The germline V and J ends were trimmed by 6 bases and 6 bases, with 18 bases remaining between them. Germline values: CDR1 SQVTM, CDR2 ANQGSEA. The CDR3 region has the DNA TGCAGCGTCGTGGACAACTCGCGTAGCGAGCAGTACTTC. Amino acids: CSVVDNSRSEQYF.

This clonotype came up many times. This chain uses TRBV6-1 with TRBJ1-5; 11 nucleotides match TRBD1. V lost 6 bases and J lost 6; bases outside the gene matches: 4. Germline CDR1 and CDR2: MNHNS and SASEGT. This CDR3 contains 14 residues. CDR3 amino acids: CASSRTGGFQPQHF. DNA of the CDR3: TGTGCCAGCAGCCGGACAGGGGGCTTTCAGCCCCAGCATTTT.

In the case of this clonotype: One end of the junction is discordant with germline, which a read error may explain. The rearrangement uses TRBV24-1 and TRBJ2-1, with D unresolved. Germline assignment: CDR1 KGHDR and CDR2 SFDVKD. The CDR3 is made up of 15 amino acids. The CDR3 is CTTSDTRKVQYEQFF. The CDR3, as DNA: TGTACCACCAGTGATACTCGGAAAGTCCAATATGAGCAGTTCTTC.

In DNA, the CDR3 is TGTGCCAGCAGCTTAGGAGGACTAGCGGGGGGGTCGGATACGCAGTATTTT. Translating it yields CASSLGGLAGGSDTQYF. The rearrangement uses TRBV7-9 and TRBJ2-3, with 15 positions matching TRBD2. Per germline, CDR1 SEHNR and CDR2 FQNEAQ (reference sequence). The CDR3 is 17 residues long. V shed 1 base and J 6 bases; nucleotides not matched to a gene: 5.

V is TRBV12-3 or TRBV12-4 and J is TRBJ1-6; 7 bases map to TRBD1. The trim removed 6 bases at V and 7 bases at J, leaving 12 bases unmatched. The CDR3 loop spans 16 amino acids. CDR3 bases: TGTGCCAGCAGGACCTGGGCGGGACAGAAAAATTCACCCCTCCACTTT. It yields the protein CASRTWAGQKNSPLHF.